This T cell receptor (beta chain) stems from a study of long-term antiretroviral therapy in people with HIV. In the study overall: The earliest samples predate the 2015 immediate-ART recommendation by about a decade.

This clone was counted a few times. This CDR3 comprises 13 residues. The ends were cut back, 1 base at V and 5 bases at J, with 10 bases in the middle. Germline lookup yields CDR1 SGHKS and CDR2 YYEKEE (reference sequence). Version v3.0 of the immunoSEQ assay was performed at survey level. Libraries were prepared by immunoSEQ multiplex PCR; TCRdb keeps only in-frame clonotypes and omits some of them. The sample yields 45,000 to 50,000 clones, around 80% seen once. The specimen was unsorted PBMCs, collected 0.8 years after starting antiretroviral therapy. The chain recombines TRBV5-5 with TRBJ2-7, with D unresolved. The TCR originated in a woman younger than 30 with HIV. CDR3 sequence: CASSLRSVDEQYF. The CDR3 region has the DNA TGTGCCAGCAGCTTGCGGAGTGTCGACGAGCAGTACTTC. Complete variable domain (other parts from reference TRBV5-5 and TRBJ2-7): DAGVTQSPTHLIKTRGQQVTLRCSPISGHKSVSWYQQVLGQGPQFIFQYYEKEERGRGNFPDRFSARQFPNYSSELNVNALLLGDSALYLCASSLRSVDEQYFGPGTRLTVT.